The clone carrying this T cell receptor (beta chain) occurred many times. The data were obtained in a study of Graves' ophthalmopathy and Graves' hyperthyroidism. The TCR beta CDR3 regions underwent amplification from RNA transcripts. HTBI primers were employed in first-round RT-PCR, then a second-round multiplex PCR followed. MiXCR, run by TCRdb on the multiplex PCR reads, gives a single entry per CDR3 protein. The repertoire has about 14,000 distinct CDR3 sequences, roughly 50% of them found once; the top ten carry about 47%. The CDR3 consists of 14 residues. V lost 4 bases to trimming and J lost 2 bases; unmatched junction nucleotides: 6. Germline V gene data show CDR1 as SGHRS and CDR2 as YFSETQ.

The chain recombines TRBV5-1 with TRBJ2-7; TRBD1 matches at 7 bases. The sequence was obtained from a woman aged 30 to 39 with Graves' ophthalmopathy. The sequencing sample was made of peripheral blood. This CDR3 is CASSQTGEAYEQYF. As DNA, the CDR3 is TGCGCCAGCAGCCAAACAGGGGAAGCCTACGAGCAGTACTTC.